Detailed here is one T cell receptor (beta chain). Its target antigen remains unknown. Per-nucleotide qualities are absent, and no much larger clonotype sits a single base away. This same CDR3 is encoded by further DNA sequences in the sample. The time point label, read with the paper, signifies: before natalizumab initiation. Interferon beta had previously been received by all listed patients, and all PML patients were female. Before the first natalizumab infusion, T0 blood samples were collected. Ficoll-Hypaque density gradient centrifugation was used to isolate peripheral blood mononuclear cells. Using the immunoSEQ two-step multiplex PCR at survey-level depth, TRB CDR3 regions were amplified from genomic DNA. Each PCR was spiked with synthetic inline TR CDR3 controls spanning all V-J pairings to estimate template counts and remove amplification bias. Reads went through processing to reduce amplification and sequencing bias, and quantification was done against synthetic TR CDR3 analogs. The published analysis was carried out like this. Raw data were processed in ImmunoSEQ Analyzer, with out-of-frame sequences and CDR3s containing stop codons removed, and genes were named according to IMGT nomenclature. Repertoire diversity was summarized as normalized Shannon entropy, defined as 1 minus Pielou's evenness. Two TRB sequences were counted as identical only if the two sequences had the same V gene, J gene and CDR3. Public PML clonotypes were CDR3s shared by two or more PML-onset samples but absent earlier, in controls, and in public databases. CDR3 amino acid composition by position was analyzed with Skylign using the observed count method. Here the immuneACCESS table is served through TCRdb, limited to in-frame sequences with V and J called. Missing clones are a known gap in these copies; in checked studies unresolved V genes cover under half, and the rest lacks a known reason. Clone size and V and J calls were adopted from that table, with D and trimming inferred from the DNA. Within this sample are around 28,000 clones, with 88% of them counted one time only. The ten largest clonotypes hold approximately 1.1% of the sample.

CDR1 and CDR2 were assigned from the germline V gene as SGHDT and YYEEEE. V and J lose 4 bases and 6 bases, and a span of 13 bases separates them. The CDR3 runs 14 residues from the cysteine to the phenylalanine. Of all the DNA, just the CDR3 is kept, 42 bases in frame from base 1. These data belong to a study of multiple sclerosis patients with progressive multifocal leukoencephalopathy (dated by TCRdb to about 2019). The study in broad terms: Controls were a few natalizumab-treated MS patients who did not develop PML, sampled longitudinally. The study examined peripheral T and B cells of MS patients who developed PML (4 under natalizumab, 1 after alemtuzumab) and treated patients who did not. From before therapy, through 6 and 12 months, up to PML onset, two natalizumab-treated patients who later developed PML were tracked longitudinally. The study aimed to detect JC virus-specific or public T-cell expansions arising at the time of PML onset. What the work shows at the level of the full study, not this receptor alone: Given the small, descriptive cohort, it remained unclear whether the study findings reflect JC virus infection or general immunocompromise. TRB clones above 0.5% frequency appeared only in PML patients, but expanded clones at PML onset were already present before and during natalizumab therapy. Most PML patients had lower normalized Shannon entropy, suggesting less diverse TRB repertoires, while values in the natalizumab-treated controls sat near 1. Analysis was limited to peripheral blood, even though cerebrospinal fluid or brain lymphocytes might be more informative for natalizumab-associated PML. No common TRBV or TRBJ gene usage or preferential TRBV-TRBJ pairings were detected when PML developed.

This sequence originates from a human donor with multiple sclerosis. The sample comprised PBMCs. This chain is built from TRBV5-6 and TRBJ2-2; the D gene is perhaps TRBD1, from 5 matching bases. The sequence in DNA is TGTGCCAGCAGCGTGGGGCAGGGCTCCGGGGAGCTGTTTTTT. Its translation reads: CASSVGQGSGELFF.